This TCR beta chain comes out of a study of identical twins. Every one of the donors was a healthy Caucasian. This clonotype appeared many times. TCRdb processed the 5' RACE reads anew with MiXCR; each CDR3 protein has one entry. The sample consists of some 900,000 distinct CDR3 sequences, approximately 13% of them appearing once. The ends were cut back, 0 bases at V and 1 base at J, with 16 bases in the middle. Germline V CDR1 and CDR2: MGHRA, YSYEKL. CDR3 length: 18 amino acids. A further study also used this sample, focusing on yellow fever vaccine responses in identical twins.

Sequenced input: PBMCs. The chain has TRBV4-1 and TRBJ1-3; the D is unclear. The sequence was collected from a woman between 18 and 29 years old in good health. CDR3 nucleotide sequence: TGCGCCAGCAGCCAAGATGGTCCGGAGGTGAGATCTGGAAACACCATATATTTT. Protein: CASSQDGPEVRSGNTIYF.